The T cell receptor beta chain under discussion was sequenced for a study of cytomegalovirus exposure and HLA in healthy donors. The study ran its PCR with 60 Vbeta and 13 Jbeta primers. Method: immunoSEQ multiplex PCR; TCRdb's copy keeps in-frame clones and lacks some. The sample lists about 150,000 clones, around three quarters occurring once. This clone was found once. Other DNA sequences in this sample translate to the same CDR3. CDR1 is MDHEN, CDR2 SYDVKM, per germline. Trimming stripped 8 bases from V and 4 bases from J, with 9 bases between. The CDR3 has 12 residues. The clonotype originates from a male donor in good health and CMV-seronegative. The source material was PBMCs. This sequence joins TRBV28 and TRBJ1-5; D is unclear. The CDR3 coding sequence is TGTGCCAGCCGCGGTCTAAATCAGCCCCAGCATTTT. The encoded protein is CASRGLNQPQHF.